This paragraph reports one TCR beta chain. Antigen: not known. The sample is drawn from a study of shared clonotypes between healthy human individuals. About the research overall: Per-donor plates numbered three CD4 naive, three CD4 memory, two CD8 naive and one CD8 memory. Study outcomes and limitations: For sorted subsets, rarefaction showed incomplete sequencing despite large depth.

How the authors handled the data: ImmunoSEQ yielded junction-only sequences lacking quality scores, so filtering differed. The table came from immunoSEQ multiplex PCR; TCRdb's copy has only in-frame clones and leaves some out. Clone size and the V and J calls come from that table; the DNA yielded D and trimming. The sample contains some 2.4 million clones, 93% of which appear only once. Sequencing was done on a sample of naive CD4+ T cells from PBMCs. The subset here: CD45RA+ positively selected. This clonotype was obtained from a man between 18 and 35 years old in good health. Some clones in this sample may be carry-over from other donors' samples.

CDR3 DNA sequence: TGTGCCAGCAGCTTAAAGGGTCACGAGCAGTACTTC. Translated: CASSLKGHEQYF. The V and J genes are TRBV7-9 and TRBJ2-7; D gene ambiguous. CDR1 is SEHNR, CDR2 FQNEAQ, per germline (reference sequence). V lost 2 bases and J lost 5, with 7 bases in between. The CDR3 extends over 12 amino acids.